This T cell receptor beta chain derives from a study of blood T cells in healthy people across ages. Whole-study results and caveats: CMV infection status of these donors was not known. A greater number of naive CD4+ cells and higher diversity distinguished long-lived donors from aged donors.

Of note for this clonotype: Its antigen remains unidentified.

The J segment lost 2 bases and the V segment lost 4 bases, leaving 5 bases of the junction unmatched. CDR3 length equals 16 residues. Primed by a sample-barcoded 5' primer and a J-beta primer mix, a second PCR proceeded for 7 to 11 cycles. All cDNA molecules were each tagged by a template-switch adaptor with 12 random nucleotides. Each CDR3 protein is one row after TCRdb ran MiXCR on the 5' RACE reads. This table holds approximately 800,000 distinct CDR3 sequences, around 36% found once. The chain is built from TRBV12-3 or TRBV12-4 and TRBJ2-2, with TRBD1 matching 9 bases. The sequenced sample consisted of blood. This clonotype originated in a man aged 18 to 35 in good health. The DNA for the CDR3 is TGTGCCAGCAGTTCAACAGGGGGCATTAACACCGGGGAGCTGTTTTTT. Its protein product is CASSSTGGINTGELFF.